This T cell receptor beta chain was found in a study of blood T cell repertoires in COVID-19. Assay used: immunoSEQ multiplex PCR; TCRdb lists only in-frame clones, some missing. The table shows more than 200,000 clones, with 70% to 90% occurring only once. Sequencing input: PBMCs or T cells enriched from blood (not recorded which). The sequence derives from a woman in her forties or fifties who had recovered from COVID-19.

The CDR3 loop reads CAWIGRRYNEQFF. CDR3 coding DNA: TGTGCCTGGATAGGCAGGCGTTACAATGAGCAGTTCTTC. The rearrangement joins TRBV30 to TRBJ2-1; D gene ambiguous. CDR1 GTSNPN and CDR2 SVGIG come from the germline V gene (reference sequence). This CDR3 contains 13 residues. Trimming shortened V by 4 bases and J by 4 bases, and 11 bases separated the two germline ends.